The present entry profiles one T cell receptor (beta chain) with its context. The antigen is undetermined. Repertoires were generated with immunoSEQ multiplex PCR, while TCRdb's copy carries only in-frame clones and drops some. The sample records under 85,000 clones, roughly 87% being singletons. This CDR3 contains 17 residues. Germline V gives CDR1 SGHNT, CDR2 YYREEE (reference sequence). J lost 0 bases, V lost 1 base, and 6 bases had no gene match. These data belong to a study of T cell responses to AZD1222 COVID-19 vaccine. Overall study results and limits: Unmutated variant regions are reportedly the target of nearly half of TCRs that are spike-specific.

The gene calls are TRBV5-4 and TRBJ1-1, with TRBD1 matching 10 bases. The sample in question was peripheral blood, obtained on day 0 of AZD1222 vaccination. The receptor was derived from an adult in good health. CDR3 coding DNA: TGTGCCAGCAGCTTGCCGGGACAGGGGCCGCTGAACACTGAAGCTTTCTTT. As protein: CASSLPGQGPLNTEAFF.